This T cell receptor beta chain was sequenced in a study of blood T cells in healthy people across ages. V lost 5 bases and J lost 8, with 15 bases in between. The length of the CDR3 is 14 residues. This clonotype turned up a few times. The authors ran a second PCR of 7 to 11 cycles using a sample-barcoded 5' primer and a J-beta primer mix. The authors tagged each cDNA molecule using a template-switch adaptor with 12 random nucleotides. TCRdb passed the 5' RACE reads through MiXCR, listing each CDR3 protein once. The sample consists of under 800,000 distinct CDR3 sequences, roughly 47% of them appearing once.

This rearrangement joins TRBV12-3 or TRBV12-4 to TRBJ1-4; no clear D gene. The clonotype originates from a woman aged 55-70 years in good health. Sequenced: blood. The CDR3, as DNA: TGTGCCAGCAGTCCCGGGTTCCAGGACGAAAAACTGTTTTTT. Translating it yields CASSPGFQDEKLFF.